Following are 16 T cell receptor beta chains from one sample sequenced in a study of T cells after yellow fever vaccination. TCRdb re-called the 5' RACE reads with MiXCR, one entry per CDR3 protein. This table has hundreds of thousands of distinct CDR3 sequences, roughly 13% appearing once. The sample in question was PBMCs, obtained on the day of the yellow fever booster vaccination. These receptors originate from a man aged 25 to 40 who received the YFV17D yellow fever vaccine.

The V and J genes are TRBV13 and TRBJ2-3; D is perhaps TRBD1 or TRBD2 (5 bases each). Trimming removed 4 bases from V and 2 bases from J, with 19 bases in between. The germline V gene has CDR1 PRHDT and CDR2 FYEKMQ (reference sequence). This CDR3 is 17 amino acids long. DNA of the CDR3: TGTGCCAGCAGCTCCCGGGCCGGGGCGGGCGCCACAGATACGCAGTATTTT. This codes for CASSSRAGAGATDTQYF.

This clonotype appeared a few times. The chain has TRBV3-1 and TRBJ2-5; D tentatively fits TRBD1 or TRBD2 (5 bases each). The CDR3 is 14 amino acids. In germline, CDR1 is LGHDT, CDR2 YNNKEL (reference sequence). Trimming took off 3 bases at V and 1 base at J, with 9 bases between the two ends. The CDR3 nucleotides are TGTGCCAGCAGCCATCTTGGGGGCCAAGAGACCCAGTACTTC. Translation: CASSHLGGQETQYF.

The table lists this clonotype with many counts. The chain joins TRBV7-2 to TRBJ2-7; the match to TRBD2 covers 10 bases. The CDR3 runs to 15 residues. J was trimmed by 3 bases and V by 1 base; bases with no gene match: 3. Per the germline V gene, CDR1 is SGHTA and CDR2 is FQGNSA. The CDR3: CASSLGLAGVYEQYF. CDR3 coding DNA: TGTGCCAGCAGCTTAGGGCTAGCGGGAGTCTACGAGCAGTACTTC.

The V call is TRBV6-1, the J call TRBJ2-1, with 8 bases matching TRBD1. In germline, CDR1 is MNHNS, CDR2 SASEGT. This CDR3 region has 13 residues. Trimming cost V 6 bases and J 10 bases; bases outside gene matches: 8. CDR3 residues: CASRAQGAGEQFF. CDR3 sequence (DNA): TGTGCCAGCAGAGCTCAGGGGGCGGGAGAGCAGTTCTTC.

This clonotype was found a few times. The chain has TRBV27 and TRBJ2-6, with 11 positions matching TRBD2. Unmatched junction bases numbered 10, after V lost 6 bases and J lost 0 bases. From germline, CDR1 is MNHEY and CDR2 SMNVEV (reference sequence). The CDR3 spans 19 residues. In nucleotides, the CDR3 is TGTGCCAGCAGACAGGGACTAGCGGAACTGGTCTCTGGGGCCAACGTCCTGACTTTC. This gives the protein CASRQGLAELVSGANVLTF.

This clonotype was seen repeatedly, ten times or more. The CDR3 nucleotides read TGCAGCGTTGAACCCAGCGAGCAGTTCTTC. It translates to CSVEPSEQFF. The V and J genes are TRBV29-1 and TRBJ2-1; D not resolved. The CDR3 contains 10 residues. V was shortened by 2 bases and J by 10 bases, with 6 bases between the two germline ends. CDR1 and CDR2 from the germline V gene are SQVTM and ANQGSEA.

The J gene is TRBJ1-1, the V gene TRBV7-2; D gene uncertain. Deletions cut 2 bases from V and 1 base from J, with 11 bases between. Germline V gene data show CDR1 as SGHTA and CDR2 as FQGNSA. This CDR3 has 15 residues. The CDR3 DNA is TGTGCCAGCAGCTTAAGGCGGGGATCGAACACTGAAGCTTTCTTT. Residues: CASSLRRGSNTEAFF. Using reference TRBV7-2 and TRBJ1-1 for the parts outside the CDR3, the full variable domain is GAGVSQSPSNKVTEKGKDVELRCDPISGHTALYWYRQSLGQGLEFLIYFQGNSAPDKSGLPSDRFSAERTGGSVSTLTIQRTQQEDSAVYLCASSLRRGSNTEAFFGQGTRLTVV.

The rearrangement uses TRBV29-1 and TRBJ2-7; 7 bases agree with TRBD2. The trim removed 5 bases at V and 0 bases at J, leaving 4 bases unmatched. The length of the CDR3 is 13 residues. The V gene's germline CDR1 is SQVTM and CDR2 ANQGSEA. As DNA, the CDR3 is TGCAGCGTTCTAGCGGCACGCTCCTACGAGCAGTACTTC. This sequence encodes CSVLAARSYEQYF.

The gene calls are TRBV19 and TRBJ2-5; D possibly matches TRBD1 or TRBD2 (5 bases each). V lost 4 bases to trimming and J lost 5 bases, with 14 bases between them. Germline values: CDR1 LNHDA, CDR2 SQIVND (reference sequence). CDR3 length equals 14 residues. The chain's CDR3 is CASSRGMRRETQYF. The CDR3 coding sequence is TGTGCCAGTAGTAGGGGGATGCGGCGGGAGACCCAGTACTTC.

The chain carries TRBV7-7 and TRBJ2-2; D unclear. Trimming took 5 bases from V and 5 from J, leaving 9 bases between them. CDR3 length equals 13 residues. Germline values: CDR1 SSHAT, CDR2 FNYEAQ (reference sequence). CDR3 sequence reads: CASSELPTGELFF. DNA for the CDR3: TGTGCCAGCAGCGAGCTACCAACCGGGGAGCTGTTTTTT.

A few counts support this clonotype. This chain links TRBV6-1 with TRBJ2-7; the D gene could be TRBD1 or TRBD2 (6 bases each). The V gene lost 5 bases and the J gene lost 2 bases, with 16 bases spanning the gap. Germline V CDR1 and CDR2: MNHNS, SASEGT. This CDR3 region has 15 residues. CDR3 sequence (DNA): TGTGCCAGCAGTCGATTCGAGGGGGGTACCTACGAGCAGTACTTC. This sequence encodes CASSRFEGGTYEQYF.

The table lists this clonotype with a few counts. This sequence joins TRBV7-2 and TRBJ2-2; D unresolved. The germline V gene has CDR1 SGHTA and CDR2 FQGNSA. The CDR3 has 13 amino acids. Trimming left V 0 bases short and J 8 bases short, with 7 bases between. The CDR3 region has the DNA TGTGCCAGCAGCTTAGCAGCGATAGGGGAGCTGTTTTTT. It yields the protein CASSLAAIGELFF. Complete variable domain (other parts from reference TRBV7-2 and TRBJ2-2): GAGVSQSPSNKVTEKGKDVELRCDPISGHTALYWYRQSLGQGLEFLIYFQGNSAPDKSGLPSDRFSAERTGGSVSTLTIQRTQQEDSAVYLCASSLAAIGELFFGEGSRLTVL.

This chain's CDR3 is CSARLQGGEQYF. The CDR3 coding sequence is TGCAGTGCTAGACTACAGGGTGGCGAGCAGTACTTC. The gene calls are TRBV20-1 and TRBJ2-7, with D perhaps TRBD1 (6 bases). Germline values: CDR1 DFQATT, CDR2 SNEGSKA (reference sequence). Trimming took off 2 bases at V and 6 bases at J, with 11 bases between the two ends. The CDR3 totals 12 residues.

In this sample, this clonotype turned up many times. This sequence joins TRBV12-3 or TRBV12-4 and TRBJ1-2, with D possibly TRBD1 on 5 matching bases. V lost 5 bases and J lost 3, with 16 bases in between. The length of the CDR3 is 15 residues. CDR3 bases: TGTGCCAGCAGTCCCCAGGGAGGGTCCCACTATGGCTACACCTTC. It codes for CASSPQGGSHYGYTF.

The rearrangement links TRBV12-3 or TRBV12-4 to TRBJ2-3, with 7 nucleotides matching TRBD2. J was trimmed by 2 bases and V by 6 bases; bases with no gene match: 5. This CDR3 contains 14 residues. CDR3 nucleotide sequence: TGTGCCAGCAGACTAGCGCACTACACAGATACGCAGTATTTT. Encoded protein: CASRLAHYTDTQYF.

Here the CDR3 reads CSVEESYEQYF. As DNA, the CDR3 is TGCAGCGTTGAAGAAAGCTACGAGCAGTACTTC. J is TRBJ2-7 and V is TRBV29-1; D is undetermined. Trimming took 0 bases from V and 3 from J, leaving 3 bases between them. This CDR3 is 11 amino acids long. Germline V gene sequence: CDR1 SQVTM, CDR2 ANQGSEA.